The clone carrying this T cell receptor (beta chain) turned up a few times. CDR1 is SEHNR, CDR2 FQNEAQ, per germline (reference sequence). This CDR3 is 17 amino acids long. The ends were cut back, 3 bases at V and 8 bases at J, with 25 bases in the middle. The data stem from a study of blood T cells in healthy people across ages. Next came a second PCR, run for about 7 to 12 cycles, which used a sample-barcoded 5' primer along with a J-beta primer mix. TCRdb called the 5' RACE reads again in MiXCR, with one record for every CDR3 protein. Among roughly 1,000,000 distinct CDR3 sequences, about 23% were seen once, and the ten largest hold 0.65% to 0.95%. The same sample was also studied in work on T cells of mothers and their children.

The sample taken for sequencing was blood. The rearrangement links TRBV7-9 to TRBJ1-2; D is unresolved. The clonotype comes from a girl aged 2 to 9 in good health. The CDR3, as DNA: TGTGCCAGCAGCTTTACCTCGGGCGCTAATAACGGCGGCGGCTACACCTTC. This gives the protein CASSFTSGANNGGGYTF.